The TCR beta chain under discussion was sequenced for a study of T-cell memory formation after mild COVID-19. Study-wide points: Pre-infection memory carried some responding clones, suggesting that cross-reactive memory joined. Chiefly within CM and EM were the contracting CD4+ clones; CD8+ ones were within EMRA.

Using its own MiXCR run on the 5' RACE reads, TCRdb lists one record per CDR3 protein. The repertoire holds under 300,000 distinct CDR3 sequences, with roughly 9.4% as singletons. This clonotype was observed many times. Its antigen remains unidentified. Germline-derived CDR1 and CDR2 are SGHDN and FVKESK. V was shortened by 0 bases and J by 2 bases, with 10 bases between the two germline ends. The CDR3 is made up of 15 amino acids. The chain is built from TRBV14 and TRBJ1-2; D gene unclear. Material for sequencing was PBMCs or a T cell subset sorted from them (not recorded which). This receptor was obtained from a man aged 18-30 years who had mild COVID-19 (a few samples of this study predate the infection). Cell type and time point are not known. The CDR3 region is CASSQDQEWNYGYTF. The CDR3 DNA sequence: TGTGCCAGCAGCCAAGATCAGGAGTGGAACTATGGCTACACCTTC.